This T cell receptor (beta chain) came from a study of cytomegalovirus exposure and HLA in healthy donors. PCR primers comprised 60 Vbeta and 13 Jbeta primers. Data came from immunoSEQ multiplex PCR; TCRdb stores just in-frame clones and leaves some out. This sample yields about 180,000 clones, of which more than 65% are seen a single time; more than 0.4% belongs to the top ten. This sequence originates from a woman in her 50s in good health and CMV-seronegative. The specimen sequenced was PBMCs.

CDR3 nucleotide sequence: TGTGCCAGCAGCTCATGGACAGGGGGCACCGGGGAGCTGTTTTTT. Its translation is CASSSWTGGTGELFF. The chain has TRBV11-3 and TRBJ2-2; 10 bases are shared with TRBD1. This CDR3 comprises 15 residues. V shed 4 bases and J 4 bases; nucleotides not matched to a gene: 3. Germline V gives CDR1 SGHNT, CDR2 YENEEA. The full variable domain, its missing parts supplied by reference TRBV11-3 and TRBJ2-2, is EAGVVQSPRYKIIEKKQPVAFWCNPISGHNTLYWYLQNLGQGPELLIRYENEEAVDDSQLPKDRFSAERLKGVDSTLKIQPAELGDSAVYLCASSSWTGGTGELFFGEGSRLTVL.